This T cell receptor beta chain is from a study of blood T cell repertoires in COVID-19 (dated by TCRdb to 2020 to 2022). Context from the whole study: Samples from collaborators originated in the United States, Italy and Spain and spanned both the acute and convalescent phases of COVID-19. Where HLA class I and class II types were available, the types were taken from metadata supplied by the sample provider, not from assay-based typing. The dataset comprised deeply sampled blood TCRbeta repertoires from subjects exposed to, actively infected with, or recovered from COVID-19. The sample metadata nearly always contained a de-identified subject ID, COVID-19 status, age in years and sex. Samples came from the ongoing ImmuneRACE study (first 160 participants) plus 1,254 subjects from 6 global collaborators. The repertoires were released in a freely available public database meant as a resource for research on the immune response to SARS-CoV-2. The material from the prospective study consisted of cDNA or gDNA derived from T cells, B-cell-depleted T cells, or PBMCs. Results and caveats for the whole study, not just this receptor: The quantity of clinical and demographic metadata differed by source and by participant and was supplied without curation.

For CDR1 and CDR2, the germline V gene lists MNHEY and SVGEGT. Trimming costs V 6 bases and J 2 bases, and their ends lie 13 bases apart. From the cysteine through the phenylalanine, the CDR3 covers 14 amino acids. Solely the CDR3 DNA is kept, with 42 bases framed from the first base. Comments on this clone: Its antigen is currently not known. Qualities for individual bases were not recorded, and no much larger clone is one base off.

TCRbeta CDR3 regions were amplified from genomic DNA using the immunoSEQ Assay, a bias-controlled multiplex PCR. Per the source publication's procedure: The number of nucleated cells in each sample was estimated by amplification of reference gene primers within the assay. To quantify the absolute abundance of each unique TCRbeta CDR3 rearrangement, sequence reads were collapsed and filtered. For each sample, productive Simpson clonality was calculated by taking the square root of Simpson's diversity index across productive rearrangements. The clones in this table, taken by TCRdb from immuneACCESS, are in-frame only. Not every clone is retained; where verified, under half of the shortfall comes from an unresolved V gene, and the cause of the rest is unknown. V and J calls plus clone size are reproduced from that table; the DNA served to infer D and trimming. For this sample the table gives some 88,000 clones, of which around 90% were detected only once. The ten largest make up 1.8% of the sample.

The collaborating institutions used their own protocols to collect whole blood in K2EDTA tubes. For TCRbeta analysis, collaborators shipped samples as frozen whole blood, isolated PBMCs, or DNA extracted from either of those sample types. The chain is encoded by TRBV6-2 or TRBV6-3 joined to TRBJ1-2, and the D gene may be TRBD1, 5 bases matching. Input material: peripheral blood. This clonotype originated in a human donor with active COVID-19. The donor label of this sample is uncertain. The DNA is TGTGCCAGCAGCCTCGGGCAGGGAAACTATGGCTACACCTTC. It is translated as CASSLGQGNYGYTF.